The 24 T cell receptor beta chains listed next were all sequenced from one sample in a study of blood T cells in healthy people across ages. A sample-barcoded 5' primer and a J-beta primer mix were used in a second PCR of about 7 to 12 cycles. From the 5' RACE reads, TCRdb called clonotypes with MiXCR, one entry per CDR3 protein. Here the sample spans around 1,800,000 distinct CDR3 sequences, 39% being singletons. The sequenced sample was blood. The receptors originated from a human donor in good health.

This clonotype was detected once. The chain uses TRBV20-1 and TRBJ2-5, with D perhaps TRBD2 (5 bases). This CDR3 region has 15 residues. V was cut by 4 bases and J by 5 bases, with 20 bases left in between. Germline CDR1 is DFQATT and CDR2 is SNEGSKA (reference sequence). CDR3 sequence: CSAIPHAGGLETQYF. The CDR3 bases are TGCAGTGCTATACCCCACGCCGGAGGTTTGGAGACCCAGTACTTC.

The chain couples TRBV4-3 to TRBJ2-2; tentative D call: TRBD1 (5 bases). V was clipped by 4 bases and J by 4 bases, with 13 bases between them. The germline gives CDR1 LGHNA, CDR2 YSLEER. The length of the CDR3 is 15 residues. CDR3 in DNA: TGCGCCAGCAGCCTCCTGCAGGGTAGCACCGGGGAGCTGTTTTTT. Protein sequence: CASSLLQGSTGELFF.

The rearrangement joins TRBV2 to TRBJ2-1; a possible D gene is TRBD1 (6 bases). Trimming removed 3 bases at V and 1 base at J, with 22 bases between. This CDR3 contains 19 residues. CDR1 and CDR2 from the germline V gene are SNHLY and FYNNEI. CDR3 loop: CASSEVVGHKTKSYNEQFF. DNA for the CDR3: TGTGCCAGCAGTGAGGTAGTGGGACACAAAACAAAGTCCTACAATGAGCAGTTCTTC. The full variable domain, rest sourced from reference TRBV2 and TRBJ2-1, is EPEVTQTPSHQVTQMGQEVILRCVPISNHLYFYWYRQILGQKVEFLVSFYNNEISEKSEIFDDQFSVERPDGSNFTLKIRSTKLEDSAMYFCASSEVVGHKTKSYNEQFFGPGTRLTVL.

This clonotype was counted a few times. The CDR3 region is CSAKVLSGRSYNEQFF. The DNA of the CDR3 is TGCAGTGCTAAGGTTTTGTCAGGGAGGTCCTACAATGAGCAGTTCTTC. The chain employs TRBV20-1 and TRBJ2-1; D perhaps matches TRBD2 (6 bases). The V gene's germline CDR1 is DFQATT and CDR2 SNEGSKA (reference sequence). This CDR3 contains 16 residues. V was clipped by 4 bases and J by 1 base, with 17 bases between them.

This clonotype appeared a few times. The chain uses TRBV6-2 or TRBV6-3 and TRBJ2-7; the D gene is possibly TRBD1 (6 bases). Trimming shortened V by 8 bases and J by 2 bases, and 16 bases separated the two germline ends. This CDR3 comprises 14 residues. The germline V gene has CDR1 MNHEY and CDR2 SVGEGT. The CDR3 sequence is CASGTFAVPYEQYF. CDR3 DNA: TGTGCCAGCGGGACATTCGCGGTCCCCTACGAGCAGTACTTC.

This chain links TRBV6-6 with TRBJ2-3; TRBD2 aligns across 7 bases. The V gene's germline CDR1 is MNHNY and CDR2 SVGAGI (reference sequence). Trimming took 2 bases from V and 2 from J; bases not matched to a gene: 4. The CDR3 extends over 15 amino acids. CDR3 sequence (DNA): TGTGCCAGCAGTTACGCGGGGGTCAACACAGATACGCAGTATTTT. Amino acid sequence: CASSYAGVNTDTQYF.

This clonotype came up a few times. J is TRBJ2-7 and V is TRBV5-6; D is unclear. Trimming pared 0 bases from V and 0 bases from J, leaving 10 bases between. The CDR3 has 15 amino acids. In germline, CDR1 is SGHDT, CDR2 YYEEEE. The CDR3 protein is CASSLDFRSSYEQYF. The CDR3 DNA follows: TGTGCCAGCAGCTTGGACTTTCGGAGCTCCTACGAGCAGTACTTC.

This clonotype was counted only a few times. V usage is TRBV10-3 and J usage is TRBJ2-1; TRBD1 aligns across 8 bases. Germline assignment: CDR1 ENHRY and CDR2 SYGVKD. Trimming cost V 6 bases and J 3 bases; bases outside gene matches: 10. The length of the CDR3 is 16 residues. The CDR3 coding sequence is TGTGCCATCAGGGCACAGGGGGACGGGTTCTACAATGAGCAGTTCTTC. Translated: CAIRAQGDGFYNEQFF.

This rearrangement joins TRBV5-1 to TRBJ1-2; 7 nucleotides align to TRBD1. V lost 10 bases, J lost 0 bases, and 9 bases stayed unmatched. This CDR3 is built from 14 residues. Germline V gene sequence: CDR1 SGHRS, CDR2 YFSETQ. The CDR3 region has the DNA TGCGCCGGCGGACCAGGGGGGTCTAACTATGGCTACACCTTC. Protein sequence: CAGGPGGSNYGYTF.

This rearrangement joins TRBV11-2 to TRBJ2-7; TRBD1 matches 8 bases. V trimming: 4 bases; J trimming: 1 base; junction bases outside the gene matches: 6. The CDR3 is made up of 15 amino acids. The germline CDR1 and CDR2 sequences are SGHAT and FQNNGV. CDR3 sequence (DNA): TGTGCCAGCAGCTCCCGACAGGGGCCGTCCTACGAGCAGTACTTC. Translated: CASSSRQGPSYEQYF.

The V call is TRBV12-3 or TRBV12-4, the J call TRBJ1-6; 7 nucleotides align to TRBD1. The CDR3 consists of 15 residues. V shed 3 bases, J shed 7 bases, and the junction held 6 bases outside the gene matches. The CDR3 DNA reads TGTGCCAGCAGTTTGGGGACAGCGCTGAATTCACCCCTCCACTTT. It codes for CASSLGTALNSPLHF.

The gene calls are TRBV29-1 and TRBJ2-3; D is undetermined. The CDR3 is 15 amino acids. V was cut by 0 bases and J by 2 bases, with 12 bases left in between. The germline CDR1 and CDR2 sequences are SQVTM and ANQGSEA. The DNA of the CDR3 is TGCAGCGTTGAAGATCACCGGGTCCTCACAGATACGCAGTATTTT. Translating it yields CSVEDHRVLTDTQYF.

The rearrangement links TRBV27 to TRBJ1-2; a weak D match, TRBD1 (5 bases). Germline CDR1 reads MNHEY; CDR2 reads SMNVEV (reference sequence). This CDR3 contains 13 residues. V was pared by 2 bases and J by 6 bases, with 10 bases between. The CDR3 bases are TGTGCCAGCAGTTTAATCCAGGGCAATGGCTACACCTTC. Amino acid sequence: CASSLIQGNGYTF.

The chain joins TRBV13 to TRBJ1-3; the D is unclear. Germline-derived CDR1 and CDR2 are PRHDT and FYEKMQ (reference sequence). The V gene lost 4 bases and the J gene lost 0 bases, with 16 bases spanning the gap. There are 17 residues in the CDR3. The CDR3 DNA reads as TGTGCCAGCAGCTCAAATAGTCCTTTCGGCTCTGGAAACACCATATATTTT. Translation: CASSSNSPFGSGNTIYF.

This clonotype was seen more than once but under ten times. The CDR3 sequence: CSARGARSHEQYF. The CDR3 DNA follows: TGCAGTGCTAGAGGAGCGAGGTCCCACGAGCAGTACTTC. This chain links TRBV20-1 with TRBJ2-4; no definite D call. The J call is in doubt because the DNA end fits TRBJ2-7 better. Per the germline V gene, CDR1 is DFQATT and CDR2 is SNEGSKA (reference sequence). The CDR3 loop spans 13 amino acids.

J is TRBJ1-6 and V is TRBV7-2, with unresolved D. The V end was cut by 2 bases, the J end by 13 bases, with 15 bases between. The germline CDR1 and CDR2 sequences are SGHTA and FQGNSA. The CDR3 length is 14 residues. The CDR3 sequence is CASSLIGRFPPLHF. CDR3 in DNA: TGTGCCAGCAGCTTAATAGGGAGGTTCCCGCCCCTCCACTTT.

This clonotype was counted a few times. DNA of the CDR3: TGTGCCAGCAGGTCAAAACCAGGGTATGGTAATGAAAAACTGTTTTTT. Amino acid sequence: CASRSKPGYGNEKLFF. The chain links TRBV12-3 or TRBV12-4 to TRBJ1-4; a possible D gene is TRBD1 (5 bases). V was pared by 6 bases and J by 4 bases, with 18 bases between. The CDR3 is 16 residues long.

This clonotype came up once. CDR3 DNA: TGTGCCATCAGCGGGACAGAATTAGGCCCCCTCCACTTT. This codes for CAISGTELGPLHF. This chain uses TRBV10-3 with TRBJ1-6; 7 bases align to TRBD1. The CDR3 length is 13 residues. Germline V gives CDR1 ENHRY, CDR2 SYGVKD. V trimming: 6 bases; J trimming: 13 bases; junction bases outside the gene matches: 9.

Many counts were recorded for this clonotype. V gene TRBV4-3 combines with J gene TRBJ2-7; D remains ambiguous. The CDR3 runs 15 residues. Trimming removed 0 bases from V and 3 bases from J, with 12 bases in between. From germline, CDR1 is LGHNA and CDR2 YSLEER. CDR3 sequence (DNA): TGCGCCAGCAGCCAAGATATCGGGCCGTACTACGAGCAGTACTTC. Its protein is CASSQDIGPYYEQYF.

The chain uses TRBV4-1 and TRBJ1-1; no definite D call. The CDR3 is made up of 16 amino acids. Trimming removed 4 bases at V and 3 bases at J, with 18 bases between. Germline V gene lookup returns CDR1 MGHRA and CDR2 YSYEKL. The CDR3 DNA is TGCGCCAGCAGCCTTAACACCGGAATTAAAGACACTGAAGCTTTCTTT. Translated, it gives CASSLNTGIKDTEAFF.

The rearrangement uses TRBV4-3 and TRBJ2-1; no clear D. Germline V CDR1 and CDR2: LGHNA, YSLEER. The CDR3 contains 16 residues. Trimming removed 0 bases at V and 10 bases at J, with 19 bases between. CDR3 DNA sequence: TGCGCCAGCAGCCAAGACCGGGCCACTCGTCTAGGAGAGCAGTTCTTC. This sequence encodes CASSQDRATRLGEQFF.

The V gene is TRBV4-3, the J gene TRBJ2-4; D is ambiguous. The J call may not be correct, given that the DNA end is closer to TRBJ2-7. This CDR3 is built from 15 residues. Germline-derived CDR1 and CDR2 are LGHNA and YSLEER. CDR3 DNA sequence: TGCGCCAGCAGCCCCAGACCGGTCTGGCGCCACGAGCAGTACTTC. Translated: CASSPRPVWRHEQYF.

For this clonotype: A read error is possible here, since a much larger clone lies one base away. The chain links TRBV29-1 to TRBJ2-1, with TRBD2 matching 10 bases. The J call is uncertain, as TRBJ2-7 better fits the DNA end. Germline V gene data show CDR1 as SQVTM and CDR2 as ANQGSEA. CDR3 length: 17 amino acids. The CDR3 here is CSVDGVAGGPGDGEQYF. The CDR3, as DNA: TGCAGCGTTGATGGGGTAGCGGGGGGCCCGGGGGATGGTGAGCAGTACTTC.

This clonotype was counted a few times. This chain joins TRBV12-3 or TRBV12-4 and TRBJ2-7; no clear D gene. This CDR3 region has 16 residues. Trimming left V 1 base short and J 1 base short, with 14 bases between. CDR3 in DNA: TGTGCCAGCAGTTTAGGAAGTACATCAAATTCCTACGAGCAGTACTTC. Residues: CASSLGSTSNSYEQYF.